Each of the 27 T cell receptor beta chains below was sequenced from the same sample in a study of T-cell reconstitution after alpha-beta-depleted transplantation in children. It was with unique molecular identifiers that the TCRbeta library was prepared. TCRdb processed the PCR reads anew with MiXCR; each CDR3 protein has one entry. The sample consists of about 70,000 distinct CDR3 sequences, 9.5% to 13% of them appearing once. The specimen was PBMCs, collected before TCRalphabeta/CD19-depleted stem cell transplant. The receptors stem from a boy between 10 and 17 years old with acute myeloid leukemia, due to receive a stem cell transplant.

This clonotype was seen at least ten times. This chain links TRBV5-1 with TRBJ1-1; D is possibly TRBD1 (5 bases). CDR3 length: 16 residues. From germline, CDR1 is SGHRS and CDR2 YFSETQ. With 2 bases removed from V and 1 base from J, the gap between germline ends came to 15 bases. CDR3 sequence (DNA): TGCGCCAGCAGCTTACAAACCCTCGGGGGGAACACTGAAGCTTTCTTT. This codes for CASSLQTLGGNTEAFF.

This clonotype was found many times. The chain recombines TRBV6-5 with TRBJ2-7; 7 bases map to TRBD1. Losses at the gene ends were 2 bases for V and 6 bases for J; bases not matched to a gene: 4. The CDR3 runs 13 residues. CDR1 is MNHEY and CDR2 is SVGAGI in the germline V gene. The CDR3 region is CASSYTGAGEQYF. As DNA, the CDR3 is TGTGCCAGCAGTTACACAGGGGCTGGCGAGCAGTACTTC.

This clonotype appeared many times. J is TRBJ1-4 and V is TRBV7-6; D not certain. The ends were cut back, 5 bases at V and 5 bases at J, with 3 bases in the middle. Looked up from germline, CDR1 is SGHVS and CDR2 is FNYEAQ. The CDR3 extends over 11 amino acids. The CDR3 is CASSQNEKLFF. The CDR3, as DNA: TGTGCCAGCAGCCAAAATGAAAAACTGTTTTTT.

This clonotype was counted many times. This chain uses TRBV9 with TRBJ2-7, with D possibly being TRBD1 (5 bases). Trimming removed 3 bases from V and 5 bases from J, with 9 bases in between. CDR3 length: 12 residues. In germline, CDR1 is SGDLS, CDR2 YYNGEE. CDR3 residues: CASSGIGDEQYF. The CDR3 DNA reads TGTGCCAGCAGCGGAATAGGGGACGAGCAGTACTTC.

This clonotype was seen ten or more times. The V call is TRBV29-1, the J call TRBJ1-2; D is undetermined. Trimming cost V 5 bases and J 0 bases, with 10 bases left between them. CDR1 and CDR2 from the germline V gene are SQVTM and ANQGSEA. The CDR3 runs to 13 residues. CDR3 amino acids: CSVHSESNYGYTF. In DNA, the CDR3 is TGCAGCGTTCACAGCGAATCTAACTATGGCTACACCTTC.

There are many counts of this clonotype. The V and J genes are TRBV4-1 and TRBJ2-7; TRBD1 agrees at 7 bases. V shed 3 bases, J shed 2 bases, and the junction held 7 bases outside the gene matches. Germline lookup yields CDR1 MGHRA and CDR2 YSYEKL. The CDR3 runs to 15 residues. CDR3 protein: CASSQEGDSTYEQYV. The CDR3 region has the DNA TGCGCCAGCAGCCAGGAAGGGGACAGCACCTACGAGCAGTACGTC.

The gene calls are TRBV30 and TRBJ1-1; D not resolved. The CDR3 loop spans 11 amino acids. Germline loops: CDR1 GTSNPN, CDR2 SVGIG (reference sequence). Trimming pared 5 bases from V and 5 bases from J, leaving 9 bases between. CDR3 amino acids: CAWGRGTEAFF. In DNA, the CDR3 is TGTGCCTGGGGGCGCGGGACTGAAGCTTTCTTT.

This clonotype was recorded many times. CDR3: CATSARGPLQETQYF. Here the CDR3 DNA reads TGTGCCACCAGTGCCCGGGGGCCCCTTCAAGAGACCCAGTACTTC. This chain connects TRBV24-1 to TRBJ2-5, with D perhaps being TRBD1 or TRBD2 (6 bases each). Germline-derived CDR1 and CDR2 are KGHDR and SFDVKD. This CDR3 is built from 15 residues. Deletions cut 5 bases from V and 2 bases from J, with 14 bases between.

The table lists this clonotype with many counts. The rearrangement uses TRBV9 and TRBJ2-7, with 13 nucleotides matching TRBD2. Germline CDR1 SGDLS, CDR2 YYNGEE. CDR3 length equals 16 residues. Unmatched junction bases numbered 6, after V lost 0 bases and J lost 6 bases. CDR3 sequence (DNA): TGTGCCAGCAGCGTAGGTGGACTAGCGGGAGTACGCGAGCAGTACTTC. Its translation is CASSVGGLAGVREQYF.

This clonotype has at least ten counts. CDR3 residues: CASSLTGASTTGELFF. The CDR3 nucleotides are TGCGCCAGCAGCTTGACCGGGGCATCGACCACCGGGGAGCTGTTTTTT. The chain recombines TRBV5-1 with TRBJ2-2; D assignment may be TRBD1 or TRBD2 (5 bases each). Germline V lookup: CDR1 SGHRS, CDR2 YFSETQ. Trimming cost V 1 base and J 4 bases, with 14 bases left between them. This CDR3 comprises 16 residues.

This clonotype was observed at least ten times. This chain links TRBV6-5 with TRBJ1-2, with D uncertain. The germline V and J ends were trimmed by 0 bases and 0 bases, with 11 bases remaining between them. The germline V gene encodes CDR1 MNHEY and CDR2 SVGAGI. There are 16 residues in the CDR3. CDR3 nucleotide sequence: TGTGCCAGCAGTTACTCGAGGCCAGCTACTAACTATGGCTACACCTTC. Translating gives CASSYSRPATNYGYTF.

The chain uses TRBV5-1 and TRBJ2-1, with a weak D call TRBD1 (6 bases). The germline V and J ends were trimmed by 3 bases and 0 bases, with 10 bases remaining between them. CDR1 and CDR2 (germline): SGHRS, YFSETQ. This CDR3 comprises 15 residues. CDR3 in DNA: TGCGCCAGCAGCTCGATACAGGGCTCCTACAATGAGCAGTTCTTC. Its translation is CASSSIQGSYNEQFF.

This sequence joins TRBV2 and TRBJ2-1; TRBD2 is a possible D gene (6 bases). The CDR3 has 14 amino acids. Germline V gene lookup returns CDR1 SNHLY and CDR2 FYNNEI. V was clipped by 0 bases and J by 9 bases, with 12 bases between them. For the CDR3, the DNA is TGTGCCAGCAGTGAAGCGAAGCGAGCGGGTGAGCAGTTCTTC. Protein: CASSEAKRAGEQFF.

The sample holds many counts of this clonotype. This rearrangement joins TRBV7-9 to TRBJ2-3; 8 nucleotides align to TRBD1. CDR1 is SEHNR and CDR2 is FQNEAQ in the germline V gene (reference sequence). CDR3 length: 13 residues. The V and J ends lost 11 bases and 6 bases, in that order; junction bases with no gene match: 10. CDR3 coding DNA: TGTGCCGGAGGACAGGGCGGGCGCGATACGCAGTATTTT. This encodes CAGGQGGRDTQYF.

Details on this clonotype: Since a much larger clone is just one base distant, this may be a read error. V is TRBV7-8 and J is TRBJ1-2; perhaps TRBD1 as D (5 bases). There are 14 residues in the CDR3. Germline loops: CDR1 SGHVS, CDR2 FQNEAQ. V lost 5 bases and J lost 8, with 18 bases in between. CDR3: CASSVNRKGTGYTF. As DNA, the CDR3 is TGTGCCAGCAGCGTCAACAGGAAAGGCACCGGCTACACCTTC.

This clonotype has a count of ten or more. The CDR3 nucleotides read TGTGCCAGCAGCTTCCTACAGGGCCAAGAGACCCAGTACTTC. This translates into CASSFLQGQETQYF. V and J are TRBV5-5 and TRBJ2-5; maybe TRBD1 (6 bases). V shed 2 bases and J shed 1 base, with 9 bases lying between them. The CDR3 sequence is 14 residues long. Germline assignment: CDR1 SGHKS and CDR2 YYEKEE (reference sequence). Full variable domain (missing parts from reference TRBV5-5 and TRBJ2-5): DAGVTQSPTHLIKTRGQQVTLRCSPISGHKSVSWYQQVLGQGPQFIFQYYEKEERGRGNFPDRFSARQFPNYSSELNVNALLLGDSALYLCASSFLQGQETQYFGPGTRLLVL.

This clonotype was observed at least ten times. The V and J genes are TRBV6-1 and TRBJ1-5; D remains unclear. The CDR3 has 14 residues. The germline gives CDR1 MNHNS, CDR2 SASEGT. V was trimmed by 6 bases and J by 0 bases, leaving 9 bases between them. CDR3 bases: TGTGCCAGCAGCGTCACCTATAGCAATCAGCCCCAGCATTTT. Its translation: CASSVTYSNQPQHF.

This clonotype was counted a few times. The rearrangement joins TRBV10-3 to TRBJ2-3; possibly TRBD2 for D (5 bases). V was cut by 5 bases and J by 5 bases, with 14 bases left in between. CDR3 length: 14 amino acids. The germline gives CDR1 ENHRY, CDR2 SYGVKD. Here the CDR3 reads CAISRKGVGDTQYF. The CDR3 DNA reads as TGTGCCATCAGTAGAAAGGGAGTAGGAGATACGCAGTATTTT.

The chain combines TRBV4-3 with TRBJ2-7, with D possibly being TRBD2 (5 bases). The CDR3 has 13 amino acids. CDR1 is LGHNA and CDR2 is YSLEER in the germline V gene. Trimming pared 1 base from V and 6 bases from J, leaving 10 bases between. The CDR3: CASSQAPAGEQYF. The CDR3 DNA follows: TGCGCCAGCAGCCAAGCCCCCGCGGGCGAGCAGTACTTC.

In this sample, this clonotype turned up many times. CDR3 DNA sequence: TGTGCCAGCAGCCCGGGTGAGGGTACAGATACGCAGTATTTT. Its translation is CASSPGEGTDTQYF. V gene TRBV11-3 combines with J gene TRBJ2-3; a possible D gene is TRBD2 (5 bases). The CDR3 contains 14 residues. Germline V CDR1 and CDR2: SGHNT, YENEEA. V was shortened by 5 bases and J by 3 bases, with 12 bases between the two germline ends.

This clonotype was seen ten or more times. The J gene is TRBJ2-1, the V gene TRBV20-1; 11 positions match TRBD1. CDR1 DFQATT and CDR2 SNEGSKA come from the germline V gene (reference sequence). This CDR3 contains 13 residues. Unmatched junction bases numbered 6, after V lost 6 bases and J lost 8 bases. CDR3: CSAADRGLDEQFF. Written as DNA, the CDR3 is TGCAGTGCCGCGGACAGGGGGCTTGATGAGCAGTTCTTC.

The chain uses TRBV4-1 and TRBJ1-4; 10 bases align to TRBD1. Trimming at V came to 4 bases and at J to 1 base, leaving 9 bases not matched to a gene. The CDR3 is 18 residues long. In germline, CDR1 is MGHRA, CDR2 YSYEKL. The CDR3: CASSPWTGGFGTNEKLFF. CDR3 DNA sequence: TGCGCCAGCAGCCCCTGGACAGGGGGATTCGGAACTAATGAAAAACTGTTTTTT.

This clonotype was observed at least ten times. This chain uses TRBV7-9 with TRBJ2-5, with 11 bases matching TRBD2. Looked up from germline, CDR1 is SEHNR and CDR2 is FQNEAQ (reference sequence). This CDR3 comprises 16 residues. With V trimmed by 5 bases and J by 7 bases, 12 bases remained unmatched. CDR3 bases: TGTGCCAGCAGCAACCCCGGGACTAGCGGATATGGGACCCAGTACTTC. This sequence encodes CASSNPGTSGYGTQYF.

This clonotype was seen a handful of times. This rearrangement joins TRBV29-1 to TRBJ1-5; 9 bases line up with TRBD1. Per germline, CDR1 SQVTM and CDR2 ANQGSEA. The CDR3 consists of 14 residues. The ends lost 5 bases at V and 5 bases at J; junction bases unmatched: 7. In DNA form, the CDR3 reads TGCAGCGTTACTACAGGGGGCTGGGATCAGCCCCAGCATTTT. Protein product: CSVTTGGWDQPQHF.

This clonotype was counted many times. J is TRBJ2-1 and V is TRBV4-1, with TRBD2 matching over 7 bases. Looked up from germline, CDR1 is MGHRA and CDR2 is YSYEKL. V shed 4 bases, J shed 14 bases, and the junction held 8 bases outside the gene matches. This CDR3 is 12 amino acids long. The CDR3 sequence: CASSPGAGREFF. DNA for the CDR3: TGCGCCAGCAGCCCCGGGGCAGGGAGGGAGTTCTTC.

At least ten counts were recorded for this clonotype. One junction end does not reproduce the germline sequence, and a read error may be involved. The genes are TRBV6-1 and TRBJ1-1; a possible D gene is TRBD1 (5 bases). Germline CDR1 and CDR2: MNHNS and SASEGT. CDR3 size: 15 residues. The CDR3 is CASRALGRKNTEAFF. The CDR3 DNA follows: TGTGCAAGCAGGGCCCTTGGGCGGAAGAACACTGAAGCTTTCTTT.

Many counts were recorded for this clonotype. The J gene is TRBJ2-5, the V gene TRBV29-1; D not resolved. CDR1 and CDR2 from the germline V gene are SQVTM and ANQGSEA. V lost 3 bases to trimming and J lost 2 bases, with 7 bases between them. The CDR3 length is 12 residues. The CDR3 protein is CSVEREQETQYF. CDR3 DNA: TGCAGCGTTGAGAGAGAGCAAGAGACCCAGTACTTC.